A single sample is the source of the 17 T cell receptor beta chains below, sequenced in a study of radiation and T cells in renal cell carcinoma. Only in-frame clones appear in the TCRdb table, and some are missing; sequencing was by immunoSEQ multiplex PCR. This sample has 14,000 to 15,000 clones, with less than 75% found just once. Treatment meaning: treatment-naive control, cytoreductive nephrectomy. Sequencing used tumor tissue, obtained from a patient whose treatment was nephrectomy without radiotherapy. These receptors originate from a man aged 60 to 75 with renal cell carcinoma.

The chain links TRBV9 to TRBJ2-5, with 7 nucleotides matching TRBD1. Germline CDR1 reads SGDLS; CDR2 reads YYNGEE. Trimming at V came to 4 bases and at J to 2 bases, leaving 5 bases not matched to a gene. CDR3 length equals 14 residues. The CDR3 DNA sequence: TGTGCCAGCAGCATCGACAGGGCACAAGAGACCCAGTACTTC. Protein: CASSIDRAQETQYF.

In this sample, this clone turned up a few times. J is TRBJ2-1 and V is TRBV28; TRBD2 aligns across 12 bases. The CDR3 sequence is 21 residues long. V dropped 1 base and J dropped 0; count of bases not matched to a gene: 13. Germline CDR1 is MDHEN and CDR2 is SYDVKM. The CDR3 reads CASSLSRRLAGVPSSYNEQFF. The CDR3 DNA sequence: TGTGCCAGCAGTTTATCGCGCAGACTAGCGGGAGTCCCCAGCTCCTACAATGAGCAGTTCTTC.

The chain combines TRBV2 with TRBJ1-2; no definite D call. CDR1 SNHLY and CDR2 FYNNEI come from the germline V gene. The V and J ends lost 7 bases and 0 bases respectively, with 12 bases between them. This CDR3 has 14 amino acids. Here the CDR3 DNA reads TGTGCCAGCACCAGGTCGAGGTCTAACTATGGCTACACCTTC. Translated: CASTRSRSNYGYTF.

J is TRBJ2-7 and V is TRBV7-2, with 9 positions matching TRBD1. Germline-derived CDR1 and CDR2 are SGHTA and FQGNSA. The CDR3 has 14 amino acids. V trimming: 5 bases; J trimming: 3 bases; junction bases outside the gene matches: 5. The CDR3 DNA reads TGTGCCAGCAGCCGGACAGGGGTCGTCTACGAGCAGTACTTC. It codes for CASSRTGVVYEQYF.

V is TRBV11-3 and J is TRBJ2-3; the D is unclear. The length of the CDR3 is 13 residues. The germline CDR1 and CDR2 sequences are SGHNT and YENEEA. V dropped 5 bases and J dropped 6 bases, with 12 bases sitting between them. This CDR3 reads CASSLLHQDTQYF. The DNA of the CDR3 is TGTGCCAGCAGCCTCCTCCACCAGGATACGCAGTATTTT.

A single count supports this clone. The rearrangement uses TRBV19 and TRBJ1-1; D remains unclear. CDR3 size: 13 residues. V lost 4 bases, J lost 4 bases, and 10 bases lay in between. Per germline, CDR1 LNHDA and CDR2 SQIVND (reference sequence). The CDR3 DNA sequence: TGTGCCAGTAGTAATGCCCCGGGCACTGAAGCTTTCTTT. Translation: CASSNAPGTEAFF.

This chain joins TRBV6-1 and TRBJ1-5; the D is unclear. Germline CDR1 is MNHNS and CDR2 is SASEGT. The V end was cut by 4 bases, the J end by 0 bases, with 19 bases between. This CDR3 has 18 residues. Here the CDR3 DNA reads TGTGCCAGCAGTGCCGGACTCTCTGGGAGCGGTAGCAATCAGCCCCAGCATTTT. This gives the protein CASSAGLSGSGSNQPQHF.

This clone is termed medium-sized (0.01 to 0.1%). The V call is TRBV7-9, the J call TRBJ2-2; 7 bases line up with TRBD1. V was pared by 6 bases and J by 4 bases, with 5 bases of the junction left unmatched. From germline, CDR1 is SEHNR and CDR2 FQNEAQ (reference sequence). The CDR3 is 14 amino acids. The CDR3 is CASSLQGFTGELFF. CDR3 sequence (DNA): TGTGCCAGCAGTCTACAGGGGTTCACCGGGGAGCTGTTTTTT. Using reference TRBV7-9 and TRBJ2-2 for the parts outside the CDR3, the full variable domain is DTGVSQNPRHKITKRGQNVTFRCDPISEHNRLYWYRQTLGQGPEFLTYFQNEAQLEKSRLLSDRFSAERPKGSFSTLEIQRTEQGDSAMYLCASSLQGFTGELFFGEGSRLTVL.

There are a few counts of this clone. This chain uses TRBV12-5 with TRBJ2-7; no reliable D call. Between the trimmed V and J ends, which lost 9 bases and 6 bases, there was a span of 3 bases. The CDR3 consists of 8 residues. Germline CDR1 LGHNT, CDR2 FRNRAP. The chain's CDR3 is CASFEQYF. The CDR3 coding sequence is TGTGCTAGCTTCGAGCAGTACTTC.

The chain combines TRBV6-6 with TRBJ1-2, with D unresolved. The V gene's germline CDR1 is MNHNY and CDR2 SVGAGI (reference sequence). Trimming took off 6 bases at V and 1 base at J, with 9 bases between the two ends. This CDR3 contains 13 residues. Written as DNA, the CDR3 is TGTGCCAGCAGCCTCGATCTTAACTATGGCTACACCTTC. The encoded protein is CASSLDLNYGYTF.

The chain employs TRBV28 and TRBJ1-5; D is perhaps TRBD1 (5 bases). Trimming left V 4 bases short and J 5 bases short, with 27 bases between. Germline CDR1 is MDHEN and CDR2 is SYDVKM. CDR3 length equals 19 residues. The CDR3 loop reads CASSSNPGLGPSFDQPQHF. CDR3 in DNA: TGTGCCAGCAGTTCGAATCCGGGACTGGGCCCTTCATTCGATCAGCCCCAGCATTTT.

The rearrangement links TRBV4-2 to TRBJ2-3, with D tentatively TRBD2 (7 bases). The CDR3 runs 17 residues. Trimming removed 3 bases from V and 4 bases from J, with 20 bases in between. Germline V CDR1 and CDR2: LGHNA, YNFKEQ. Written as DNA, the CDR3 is TGTGCCAGCAGCCAGGACCCCCTAGGGGGGGGCGCAGATACGCAGTATTTT. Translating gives CASSQDPLGGGADTQYF.

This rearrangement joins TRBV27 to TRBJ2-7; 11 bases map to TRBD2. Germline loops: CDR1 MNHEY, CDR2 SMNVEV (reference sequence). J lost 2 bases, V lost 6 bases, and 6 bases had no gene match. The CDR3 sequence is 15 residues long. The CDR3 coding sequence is TGTGCCAGCAGACGACTAGCGGGAAACCCCTACGAGCAGTACTTC. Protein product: CASRRLAGNPYEQYF.

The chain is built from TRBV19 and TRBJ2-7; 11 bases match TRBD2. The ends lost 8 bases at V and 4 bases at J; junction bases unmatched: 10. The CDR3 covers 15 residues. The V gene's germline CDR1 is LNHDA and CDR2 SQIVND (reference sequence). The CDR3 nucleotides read TGTGCCAGTCTACTAGCGGGAGAACGTCCATACGAGCAGTACTTC. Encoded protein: CASLLAGERPYEQYF.

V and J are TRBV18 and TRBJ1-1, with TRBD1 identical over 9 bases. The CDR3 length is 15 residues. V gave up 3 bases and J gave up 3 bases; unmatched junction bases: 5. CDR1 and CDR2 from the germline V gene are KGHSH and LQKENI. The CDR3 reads CASSPWTGAYTEAFF. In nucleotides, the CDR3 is TGTGCCAGCTCACCCTGGACAGGGGCATACACTGAAGCTTTCTTT. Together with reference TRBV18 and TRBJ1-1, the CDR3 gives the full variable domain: NAGVMQNPRHLVRRRGQEARLRCSPMKGHSHVYWYRQLPEEGLKFMVYLQKENIIDESGMPKERFSAEFPKEGPSILRIQQVVRGDSAAYFCASSPWTGAYTEAFFGQGTRLTVV.

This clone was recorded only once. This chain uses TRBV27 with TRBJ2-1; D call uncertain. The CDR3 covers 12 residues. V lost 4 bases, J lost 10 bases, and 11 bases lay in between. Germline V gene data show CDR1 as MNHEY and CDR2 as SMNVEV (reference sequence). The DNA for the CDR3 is TGTGCCAGCAGTTCCCCTACCGGGGAGCAGTTCTTC. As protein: CASSSPTGEQFF.

CDR3 coding DNA: TGTGCCAGCAACCGAGGAGCCTATATGAACACTGAAGCTTTCTTT. Amino acid sequence: CASNRGAYMNTEAFF. The gene calls are TRBV2 and TRBJ1-1; D call uncertain. Trimming cost V 7 bases and J 0 bases, with 15 bases left between them. This CDR3 contains 15 residues. The germline gives CDR1 SNHLY, CDR2 FYNNEI.